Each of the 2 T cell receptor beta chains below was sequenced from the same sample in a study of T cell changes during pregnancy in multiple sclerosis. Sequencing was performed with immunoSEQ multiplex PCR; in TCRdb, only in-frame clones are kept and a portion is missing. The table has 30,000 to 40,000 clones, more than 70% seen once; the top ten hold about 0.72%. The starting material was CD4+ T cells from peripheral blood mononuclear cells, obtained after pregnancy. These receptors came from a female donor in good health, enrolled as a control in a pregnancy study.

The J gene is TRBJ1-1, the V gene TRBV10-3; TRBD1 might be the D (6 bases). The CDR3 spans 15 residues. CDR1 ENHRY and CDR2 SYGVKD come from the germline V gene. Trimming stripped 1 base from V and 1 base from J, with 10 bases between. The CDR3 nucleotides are TGTGCCATCAGTGAGTTTCAAGGGGGGAACACTGAAGCTTTCTTT. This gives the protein CAISEFQGGNTEAFF.

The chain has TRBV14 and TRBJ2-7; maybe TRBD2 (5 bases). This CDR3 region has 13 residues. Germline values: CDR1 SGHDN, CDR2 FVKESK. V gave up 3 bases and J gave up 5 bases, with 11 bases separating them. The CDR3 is CASSHGNRDEQYF. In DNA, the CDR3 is TGTGCCAGCAGCCACGGGAACAGAGACGAGCAGTACTTC. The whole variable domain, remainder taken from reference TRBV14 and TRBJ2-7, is EAGVTQFPSHSVIEKGQTVTLRCDPISGHDNLYWYRRVMGKEIKFLLHFVKESKQDESGMPNNRFLAERTGGTYSTLKVQPAELEDSGVYFCASSHGNRDEQYFGPGTRLTVT.